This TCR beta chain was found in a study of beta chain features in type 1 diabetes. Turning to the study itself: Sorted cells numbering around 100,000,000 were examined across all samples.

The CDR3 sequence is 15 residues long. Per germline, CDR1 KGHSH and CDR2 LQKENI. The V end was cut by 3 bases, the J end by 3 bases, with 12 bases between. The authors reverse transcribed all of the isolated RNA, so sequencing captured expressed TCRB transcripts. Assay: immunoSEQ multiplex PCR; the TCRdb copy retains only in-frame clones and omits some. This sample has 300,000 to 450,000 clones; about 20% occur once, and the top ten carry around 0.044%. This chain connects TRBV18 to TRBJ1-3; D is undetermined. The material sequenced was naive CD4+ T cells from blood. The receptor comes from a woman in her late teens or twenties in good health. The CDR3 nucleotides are TGTGCCAGCTCACCCGGACCGGCGGGTGGAAACACCATATATTTT. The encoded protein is CASSPGPAGGNTIYF.